These T cell receptor beta chains were read from a single sample in a study of blood T cell repertoires in COVID-19. Method: immunoSEQ multiplex PCR; TCRdb's copy keeps in-frame clones and lacks some. Of 200,000 to 300,000 clones listed, more than 75% were seen once; the top ten hold 0.75% to 1%. The sample taken for sequencing was peripheral blood. These receptors were obtained from a woman aged 40-49 years who had recovered from COVID-19. Both conserved end residues are part of each CDR3. A D gene is named only where the DNA matches it firmly. Clone size, where shown, is once, few, many, or a class for clones that have expanded.

TRBD2 TRBJ2-5 TRBV4-2 NA TGTGCCAGCAGCCAGGCGGGAGGGGAGACCCAGTACTTC CASSQAGGETQYF
TRBD1 TRBJ2-2 TRBV5-1 NA TGCGCCAGCAGCGACCGGGACAGGGGGCCGGGGGAGCTGTTTTTT CASSDRDRGPGELFF
NA TRBJ2-1 TRBV11-2 NA TGTGCCAGCAGCTTAGTGCCCGGAGGGGTCGTTGAGCAGTTCTTC CASSLVPGGVVEQFF
NA TRBJ1-3 TRBV5-1 NA TGCGCCAGCAGGCGGCAGGGTGGAAACACCATATATTTT CASRRQGGNTIYF
NA TRBJ1-2 TRBV6-5 NA TGTGCCAGCAGCCCCGGGGGGTTTTATGGCTACACCTTC CASSPGGFYGYTF
TRBD1 TRBJ2-2 TRBV6-2/TRBV6-3 NA TGTGCCAGCAGTCCACCCAGGGGGCAAAGGGCCGCCGGGGAGCTGTTTTTT CASSPPRGQRAAGELFF
NA TRBJ2-1 TRBV5-1 NA TGCGCCAGCAGGCCACAGGACGCCTCCTACAATGAGCAGTTCTTC CASRPQDASYNEQFF
TRBD2 TRBJ2-2 TRBV7-8 NA TGTGCCAGCAGCCCGGGACTAGCGCTAAACACCGGGGAGCTGTTTTTT CASSPGLALNTGELFF
NA TRBJ1-6 TRBV18 NA TGTGCCAGCTCCCACCTCCCTCGGGGTGGGGATTCACCCCTCCACTTT CASSHLPRGGDSPLHF
TRBD1 TRBJ1-2 TRBV5-4 NA TGTGCCAGCAGCTTACAGGGGTTTGTTGGCTACACCTTC CASSLQGFVGYTF
NA TRBJ2-7 TRBV30 NA TGTGCCTGGAGACGACAGGACTCCTACGAGCAGTACTTC CAWRRQDSYEQYF
NA TRBJ1-5 TRBV12-5 few TGTGCTAGTGGGCCGGGGGGAAATCAGCCCCAGCATTTT CASGPGGNQPQHF
NA TRBJ1-4 TRBV7-8 NA TGTGCCAGCACCCCATTCCGGGGGGGAGAAAAACTGTTTTTT CASTPFRGGEKLFF
TRBD1 TRBJ1-6 TRBV5-4 NA TGTGCCAGCAGCTTGGCCGGGACAGGTCGAGTATCACCCCTCCACTTT CASSLAGTGRVSPLHF
NA TRBJ2-2 TRBV7-2 NA TGTGCCAGCAGCCCCCTACCCCCGCCGAACACCGGGGAGCTGTTTTTT CASSPLPPPNTGELFF
TRBD1 TRBJ1-1 TRBV4-1 NA TGCGCCAGCAGCCCAATTCGGGGACAGGGGGACGCTTTCTTT CASSPIRGQGDAFF
NA TRBJ2-7 TRBV27 once TGTGCCAGCAGTCTGGCGGCTACTACTAAAGAGCAGTACTTC CASSLAATTKEQYF
NA TRBJ1-5 TRBV7-2 NA TGTGCCAGCAGCCAGATGGGGGGTAATCAGCCCCAGCATTTT CASSQMGGNQPQHF
TRBD2 TRBJ2-1 TRBV24-1 NA TGTGCCACCAGTGAAGTGGCCGCGGGGGGGCAATATGAGCAGTTCTTC CATSEVAAGGQYEQFF
NA TRBJ2-2 TRBV7-2 NA TGTGCCAGCAGCTCCCCAAGGGGGACCGGGGAGCTGTTTTTT CASSSPRGTGELFF
TRBD2 TRBJ2-3 TRBV7-2 once TGTGCCAGCAGACTAGGGGTTAGCGGGGGCACAGATACGCAGTATTTT CASRLGVSGGTDTQYF
TRBD2 TRBJ2-1 TRBV28 NA TGTGCCAGCAGTGGAGCGAGCGGGAGGGCCAATGAGCAGTTCTTC CASSGASGRANEQFF
TRBD1 TRBJ1-4 TRBV6-6 NA TGTGCCAGCAGTTACACGGGGACAGGACCGAAGGAACTGTTTTTT CASSYTGTGPKELFF
TRBD2 TRBJ2-2 TRBV29-1 NA TGCAGCGTTTTGGTGGGGAGGGACCTTAACACCGGGGAGCTGTTTTTT CSVLVGRDLNTGELFF
TRBD1 TRBJ2-1 TRBV27 NA TGTGCCAGCAGGCACCGGCGGACAGGGTCCAATGAGCAGTTCTTC CASRHRRTGSNEQFF
NA TRBJ2-3 TRBV15 few TGTGCCACCGGGCTGGGGCCGTTTGATACGCAGTATTTT CATGLGPFDTQYF
NA TRBJ2-5 TRBV7-2 NA TGTGCCAGCAGCCCCCAAAGGCGGGTGGAGACCCAGTACTTC CASSPQRRVETQYF
NA TRBJ2-2 TRBV19 NA TGTGGGACAGCCCTTACCAACACCGGGGAGCTGTTTTTT CGTALTNTGELFF
NA TRBJ1-1 TRBV15 many TGTGCCACCAGCAGGGTAGGGGGGGCCACTGAAGCTTTCTTT CATSRVGGATEAFF
TRBD1 TRBJ2-3 TRBV9 NA TGTGCCAGCAGCACCACCGGGACAGGGAAGGAGGGTACGCAGTATTTT CASSTTGTGKEGTQYF
NA TRBJ1-1 TRBV18 NA TGTGCCAGCTCACCACCCGCGCAGGCCCTGAACACTGAAGCTTTCTTT CASSPPAQALNTEAFF
NA TRBJ2-2 TRBV19 NA TGTGCCAGTAGTCCGTTCTGGAACACCGGGGAGCTGTTTTTT CASSPFWNTGELFF
NA TRBJ1-2 TRBV28 NA TGTGCCAGCAGCCCGATAGGGGGGGAGGCGCCATACTATGGCTACACCTTC CASSPIGGEAPYYGYTF
NA TRBJ1-5 TRBV4-1 NA TGCGCCAGCAGCCCGGTAGCAACGGGGAATCAGCCCCAGCATTTT CASSPVATGNQPQHF
NA TRBJ2-1 TRBV19 NA TGTGCCAGTAGTATAGGCCCCTGGCCGTTCTTC CASSIGPWPFF
NA TRBJ1-5 TRBV18 NA TGTGCCAGCTCACCACAGGGGTTTAGCAATCAGCCCCAGCATTTT CASSPQGFSNQPQHF